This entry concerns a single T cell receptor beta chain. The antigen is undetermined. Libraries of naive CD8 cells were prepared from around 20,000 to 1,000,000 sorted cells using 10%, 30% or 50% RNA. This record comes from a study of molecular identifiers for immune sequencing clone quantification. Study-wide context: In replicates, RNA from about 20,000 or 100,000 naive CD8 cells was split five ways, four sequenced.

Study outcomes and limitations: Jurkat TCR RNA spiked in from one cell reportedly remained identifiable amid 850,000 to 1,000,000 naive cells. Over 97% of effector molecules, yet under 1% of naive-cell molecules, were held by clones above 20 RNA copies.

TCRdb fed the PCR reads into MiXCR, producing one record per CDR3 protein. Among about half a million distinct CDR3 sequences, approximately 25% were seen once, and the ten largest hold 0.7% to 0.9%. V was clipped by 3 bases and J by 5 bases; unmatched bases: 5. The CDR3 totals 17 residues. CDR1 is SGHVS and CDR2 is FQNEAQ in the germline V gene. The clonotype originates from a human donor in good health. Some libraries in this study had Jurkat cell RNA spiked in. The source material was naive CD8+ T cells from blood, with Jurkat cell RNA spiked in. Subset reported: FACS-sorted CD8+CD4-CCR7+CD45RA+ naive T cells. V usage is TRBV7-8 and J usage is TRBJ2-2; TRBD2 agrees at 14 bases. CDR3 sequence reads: CASSLTSGGVRTGELFF. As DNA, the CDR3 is TGTGCCAGCAGCTTGACTAGCGGGGGGGTAAGGACCGGGGAGCTGTTTTTT. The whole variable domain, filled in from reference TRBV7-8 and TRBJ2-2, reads GAGVSQSPRYKVAKRGQDVALRCDPISGHVSLFWYQQALGQGPEFLTYFQNEAQLDKSGLPSDRFFAERPEGSVSTLKIQRTQQEDSAVYLCASSLTSGGVRTGELFFGEGSRLTVL.